This is a list of T cell receptor beta chains from one sample in a study of control samples from healthy donors and cancer patients. Sequencing used immunoSEQ multiplex PCR; TCRdb keeps in-frame clones, though not all of them. The profile shows 190,000 or so clones, 90% to 95% of them singletons. Sequenced input: blood. These receptors all stem from a man aged 18 to 35 in good health. Both conserved end residues are part of each CDR3. Each record gives: clone size, CDR3 length, V gene, J gene, D gene, CDR3 DNA, CDR3 protein. A D gene is named only where the DNA matches it firmly. Size is omitted from some rows. Given values are once, few, many or a class for expanded clones.

clone_size: NA; cdr3_length: 16; v_call: TRBV6-1; j_call: TRBJ1-1; d_call: TRBD1; cdr3_nt: TGTGCCAGCAGTGTCCGGGACAGGGGAAGGAACACTGAAGCTTTCTTT; cdr3_aa: CASSVRDRGRNTEAFF
clone_size: NA; cdr3_length: 15; v_call: TRBV5-4; j_call: TRBJ2-2; d_call: NA; cdr3_nt: TGTGCCAGCAGCTCTGGACCCGGGAACACCGGGGAGCTGTTTTTT; cdr3_aa: CASSSGPGNTGELFF
clone_size: NA; cdr3_length: 14; v_call: TRBV24-1; j_call: TRBJ1-2; d_call: NA; cdr3_nt: TGTGCCACCAGTGATTCGCAGACAGGCTATGGCTACACCTTC; cdr3_aa: CATSDSQTGYGYTF
clone_size: NA; cdr3_length: 17; v_call: TRBV7-8; j_call: TRBJ2-6; d_call: NA; cdr3_nt: TGTGCCAGCAGCTTAGGTTACAGTAATTCTGGGGCCAACGTCCTGACTTTC; cdr3_aa: CASSLGYSNSGANVLTF
clone_size: NA; cdr3_length: 11; v_call: TRBV14; j_call: TRBJ1-1; d_call: NA; cdr3_nt: TGTGCCAGCAGCCAAGCGGTTGAAGCTTTCTTT; cdr3_aa: CASSQAVEAFF
clone_size: NA; cdr3_length: 16; v_call: TRBV9; j_call: TRBJ1-4; d_call: NA; cdr3_nt: TGTGCCAGCAGCCCTTCCTGGTGGGTGGCTAATGAAAAACTGTTTTTT; cdr3_aa: CASSPSWWVANEKLFF
clone_size: NA; cdr3_length: 10; v_call: TRBV7-9; j_call: TRBJ2-1; d_call: NA; cdr3_nt: TGTGCCAGCGCCAACTATGAGCAGTTCTTC; cdr3_aa: CASANYEQFF
clone_size: NA; cdr3_length: 14; v_call: TRBV7-9; j_call: TRBJ2-3; d_call: NA; cdr3_nt: TGTGCCAGCAGCTTGGGCAGGGGCACAGATACGCAGTATTTT; cdr3_aa: CASSLGRGTDTQYF
clone_size: NA; cdr3_length: 15; v_call: TRBV5-1; j_call: TRBJ1-4; d_call: TRBD1; cdr3_nt: TGCGCCAGCAGCCCGGGACAGGGAGGTTCGGAAAAACTGTTTTTT; cdr3_aa: CASSPGQGGSEKLFF
clone_size: once; cdr3_length: 15; v_call: TRBV11-3; j_call: TRBJ2-7; d_call: NA; cdr3_nt: TGTGCCAGCAGCTTCCAAACCGGGAGCTCCTACGAGCAGTACTTC; cdr3_aa: CASSFQTGSSYEQYF
clone_size: NA; cdr3_length: 13; v_call: TRBV13; j_call: TRBJ2-5; d_call: NA; cdr3_nt: TGTGCCAGCAGCTTACAACGGGGCGAGACCCAGTACTTC; cdr3_aa: CASSLQRGETQYF
clone_size: NA; cdr3_length: 13; v_call: TRBV6-5; j_call: TRBJ1-1; d_call: NA; cdr3_nt: TGTGCCAGCAGTTACAGATTGGAAGCTGAAGCTTTCTTT; cdr3_aa: CASSYRLEAEAFF
clone_size: NA; cdr3_length: 14; v_call: TRBV19; j_call: TRBJ1-1; d_call: NA; cdr3_nt: TGTGCCAGTAGTATCGATAGGTTCCGCCCTGGAGCTTTCTTT; cdr3_aa: CASSIDRFRPGAFF
clone_size: NA; cdr3_length: 13; v_call: TRBV2; j_call: TRBJ1-6; d_call: NA; cdr3_nt: TGTGCCAGCGGAAGCGCTGAAAATTCACCCCTCCACTTT; cdr3_aa: CASGSAENSPLHF
clone_size: NA; cdr3_length: 13; v_call: TRBV2; j_call: TRBJ2-2; d_call: NA; cdr3_nt: TGTGCCAGCAGGGACCGGGACACCGGGGAGCTGTTTTTT; cdr3_aa: CASRDRDTGELFF
clone_size: NA; cdr3_length: 12; v_call: TRBV2; j_call: TRBJ2-1; d_call: NA; cdr3_nt: TGTGCCAGCAGTGACAGGTACAATGAGCAGTTCTTC; cdr3_aa: CASSDRYNEQFF
clone_size: NA; cdr3_length: 12; v_call: TRBV12-3/TRBV12-4; j_call: TRBJ1-2; d_call: NA; cdr3_nt: TGTGCCAGCCGTACCGCAGGGGTCGGCTACACCTTC; cdr3_aa: CASRTAGVGYTF
clone_size: NA; cdr3_length: 13; v_call: TRBV21-1; j_call: TRBJ1-1; d_call: NA; cdr3_nt: TGTGCCAGCAGCAAGATTATCCGAACTGAAGCTTTCTTT; cdr3_aa: CASSKIIRTEAFF
clone_size: once; cdr3_length: 13; v_call: TRBV10-2; j_call: TRBJ2-7; d_call: NA; cdr3_nt: TGCGCCAGCACCGTGGGACTGGCTTACGAGCAGTACTTC; cdr3_aa: CASTVGLAYEQYF
clone_size: NA; cdr3_length: 15; v_call: TRBV6-5; j_call: TRBJ1-2; d_call: NA; cdr3_nt: TGTGCCAGCACCGAAGGGGGTTTACCGTCCTATGGCTACACCTTC; cdr3_aa: CASTEGGLPSYGYTF
clone_size: NA; cdr3_length: 15; v_call: TRBV5-1; j_call: TRBJ1-4; d_call: NA; cdr3_nt: TGCGCCAGCAGCTTCAACAGGGCAGCTAATGAAAAACTGTTTTTT; cdr3_aa: CASSFNRAANEKLFF
clone_size: once; cdr3_length: 15; v_call: TRBV10-2; j_call: TRBJ2-2; d_call: NA; cdr3_nt: TGCGCCAGCAGTGGCCGAGCAGAGGGCGCCGGGGAGCTGTTTTTT; cdr3_aa: CASSGRAEGAGELFF
clone_size: NA; cdr3_length: 15; v_call: TRBV15; j_call: TRBJ2-1; d_call: NA; cdr3_nt: TGTGCCACCAGCAGAGGGGGGGCATCCTACAATGAGCAGTTCTTC; cdr3_aa: CATSRGGASYNEQFF
clone_size: once; cdr3_length: 16; v_call: TRBV5-1; j_call: TRBJ2-3; d_call: NA; cdr3_nt: TGCGCCAGCAGCTTGGGTGTCGAAGCTAGCACAGATACGCAGTATTTT; cdr3_aa: CASSLGVEASTDTQYF
clone_size: NA; cdr3_length: 16; v_call: TRBV3-1/TRBV3-2; j_call: TRBJ1-5; d_call: NA; cdr3_nt: TGTGCCAGCAGCCAAGATCCGGGGGGGTTGGGACAGCCCCAGCATTTT; cdr3_aa: CASSQDPGGLGQPQHF
clone_size: NA; cdr3_length: 15; v_call: TRBV5-4; j_call: TRBJ1-4; d_call: NA; cdr3_nt: TGTGCCAGCAGCATCCAGGACGGGCAGAATGAAAAACTGTTTTTT; cdr3_aa: CASSIQDGQNEKLFF
clone_size: NA; cdr3_length: 12; v_call: TRBV2; j_call: TRBJ2-5; d_call: NA; cdr3_nt: TGTGCCAGCAGCGCTAGCGAAGAGACCCAGTACTTC; cdr3_aa: CASSASEETQYF
clone_size: NA; cdr3_length: 14; v_call: TRBV7-9; j_call: TRBJ1-1; d_call: NA; cdr3_nt: TGTGCCAGCAGCTTAGGCCGGCCGAACACTGAAGCTTTCTTT; cdr3_aa: CASSLGRPNTEAFF
clone_size: NA; cdr3_length: 14; v_call: TRBV5-5; j_call: TRBJ1-2; d_call: NA; cdr3_nt: TGTGCCAGCAGCTTGAACGGGGCAGGACATGGCTACACCTTC; cdr3_aa: CASSLNGAGHGYTF
clone_size: NA; cdr3_length: 18; v_call: TRBV5-6; j_call: TRBJ2-5; d_call: NA; cdr3_nt: TGTGCCAGCAGCTTGGCCCCGAGTAGTGGGGGCATCCAAGAGACCCAGTACTTC; cdr3_aa: CASSLAPSSGGIQETQYF
clone_size: NA; cdr3_length: 15; v_call: TRBV4-1; j_call: TRBJ2-7; d_call: TRBD1; cdr3_nt: TGCGCCAGCAGCCAAGACAGGGGGCTCACCTACGAGCAGTACTTC; cdr3_aa: CASSQDRGLTYEQYF